This TCR beta chain was recovered during a study of cytomegalovirus exposure and HLA in healthy donors. Points from the study as a whole: Accurate predictions that matched the HLA-A and HLA-B alleles of most subjects were reportedly made from TCR beta sequences.

This clone appeared a few times. Its antigen is not known. The same CDR3 can be traced to other DNA sequences in this sample. The CDR3 covers 14 residues. V shed 2 bases and J shed 2 bases, with 9 bases lying between them. Per germline, CDR1 KGHSH and CDR2 LQKENI. With 60 Vbeta and 13 Jbeta primers, the PCR was carried out. The assay was immunoSEQ multiplex PCR, and TCRdb's table has in-frame clones only and misses some. In the table there are some 130,000 clones, approximately 74% of which are singletons. V usage is TRBV18 and J usage is TRBJ1-1, with D unresolved. This TCR was recovered from a male donor in good health and CMV-seronegative. Sequencing was performed on PBMCs. The CDR3 region has the DNA TGTGCCAGCTCACCAGCCGCCAGAAACACTGAAGCTTTCTTT. Translating it yields CASSPAARNTEAFF.